Sequencing of this TCR beta chain was carried out in a study of synovial regulatory T cells in juvenile arthritis. CDR1 and CDR2 (germline): SGHRS, YFSETQ. The CDR3 sequence is 14 residues long. Only the protein is on record. Profiling relied on immunoSEQ multiplex PCR, and the TCRdb table lists in-frame clones only, not all of them. The sample holds approximately 9,300 clones. The sequence derives from a donor aged 2-29 years with juvenile idiopathic arthritis. The chain recombines TRBV5-1 with TRBJ2-2; TCRdb lists TRBD2, though no DNA is available to test this call. Sequencing was performed on Treg cells from blood. Subset specified: remaining (HLA-DR-negative) circulating blood Treg cells. CDR3 in amino acids: CASRPRGNTGELFF.